The text below deals with one T cell receptor beta chain. The data were obtained in a study of cytomegalovirus exposure and HLA in healthy donors. The PCR used 60 Vbeta and 13 Jbeta primers. Using immunoSEQ multiplex PCR, the repertoire was profiled, and TCRdb retains in-frame clones only, with some absent. The table has 130,000 to 150,000 clones, around 80% seen once. Germline assignment: CDR1 SGHRS and CDR2 YFSETQ. V was pared by 2 bases and J by 1 base, with 10 bases between. This CDR3 is built from 16 residues. The sequence came from a man aged 40-49 years in good health and CMV-seropositive. Sequencing used PBMCs. The rearrangement links TRBV5-1 to TRBJ2-6; D uncertain. The CDR3 DNA reads TGCGCCAGCAGCTTCAGTACGTTGTCTGGGGCCAACGTCCTGACTTTC. It codes for CASSFSTLSGANVLTF.